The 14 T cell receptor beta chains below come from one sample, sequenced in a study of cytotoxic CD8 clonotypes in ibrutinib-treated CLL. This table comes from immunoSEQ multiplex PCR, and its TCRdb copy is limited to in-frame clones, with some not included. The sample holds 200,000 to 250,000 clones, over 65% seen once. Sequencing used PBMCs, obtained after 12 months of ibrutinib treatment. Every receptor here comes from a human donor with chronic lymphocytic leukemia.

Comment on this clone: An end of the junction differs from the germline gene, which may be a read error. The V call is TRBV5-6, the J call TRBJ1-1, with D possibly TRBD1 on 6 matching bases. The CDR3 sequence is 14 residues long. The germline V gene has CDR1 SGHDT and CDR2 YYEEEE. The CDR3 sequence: CASSRQDVKTEAFF. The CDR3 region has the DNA TGTGCCAGCAGCCGACAGGATGTGAAGACTGAAGCTTTCTTT.

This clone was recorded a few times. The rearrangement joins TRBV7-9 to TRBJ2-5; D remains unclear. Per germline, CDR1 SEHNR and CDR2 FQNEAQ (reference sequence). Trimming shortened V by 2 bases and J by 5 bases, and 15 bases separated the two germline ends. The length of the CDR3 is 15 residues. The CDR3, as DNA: TGTGCCAGCAGCTTATTGTTGGGGATCGAGGAGACCCAGTACTTC. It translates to CASSLLLGIEETQYF.

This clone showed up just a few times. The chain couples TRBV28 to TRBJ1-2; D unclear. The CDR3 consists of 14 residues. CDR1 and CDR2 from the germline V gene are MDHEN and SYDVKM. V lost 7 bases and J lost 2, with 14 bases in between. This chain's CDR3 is CASITPTGNYGYTF. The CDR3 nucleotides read TGTGCCAGCATTACCCCGACGGGGAACTATGGCTACACCTTC.

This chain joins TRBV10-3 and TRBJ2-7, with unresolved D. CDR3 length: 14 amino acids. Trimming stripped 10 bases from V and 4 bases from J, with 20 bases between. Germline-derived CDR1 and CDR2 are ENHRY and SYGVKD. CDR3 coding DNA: TGTGCCACACAAACGACTGGGCTTTCGTACGAGCAGTACTTC. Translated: CATQTTGLSYEQYF.

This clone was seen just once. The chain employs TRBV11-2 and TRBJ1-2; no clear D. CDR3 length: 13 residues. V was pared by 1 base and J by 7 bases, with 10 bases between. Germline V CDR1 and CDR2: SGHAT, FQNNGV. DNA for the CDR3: TGTGCCAGCAGCTTAGGAGGGATCTCTGGCTACACCTTC. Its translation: CASSLGGISGYTF.

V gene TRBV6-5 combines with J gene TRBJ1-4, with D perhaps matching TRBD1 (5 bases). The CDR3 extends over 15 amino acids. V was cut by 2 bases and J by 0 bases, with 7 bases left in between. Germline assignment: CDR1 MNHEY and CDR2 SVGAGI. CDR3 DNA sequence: TGTGCCAGCAGTTACGACAGTACAACTAATGAAAAACTGTTTTTT. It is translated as CASSYDSTTNEKLFF.

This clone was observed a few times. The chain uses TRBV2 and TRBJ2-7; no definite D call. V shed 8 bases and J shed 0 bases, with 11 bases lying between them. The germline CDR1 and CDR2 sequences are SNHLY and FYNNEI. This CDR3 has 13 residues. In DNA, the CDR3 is TGTGCCAGCCGAGAATGGTACTCCTACGAGCAGTACTTC. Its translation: CASREWYSYEQYF.

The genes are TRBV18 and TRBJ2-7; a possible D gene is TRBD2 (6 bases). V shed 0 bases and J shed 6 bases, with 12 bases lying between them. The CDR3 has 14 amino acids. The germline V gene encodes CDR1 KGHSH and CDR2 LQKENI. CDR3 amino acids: CASSPPGGASEQYF. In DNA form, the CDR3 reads TGTGCCAGCTCACCACCAGGCGGGGCATCCGAGCAGTACTTC.

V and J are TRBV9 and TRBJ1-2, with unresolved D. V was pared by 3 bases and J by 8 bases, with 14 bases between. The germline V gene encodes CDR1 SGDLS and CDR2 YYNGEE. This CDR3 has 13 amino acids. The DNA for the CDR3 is TGTGCCAGCAGCGAACAGATGGTCAGCGGCTACACCTTC. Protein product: CASSEQMVSGYTF. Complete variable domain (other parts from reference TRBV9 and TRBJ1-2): DSGVTQTPKHLITATGQRVTLRCSPRSGDLSVYWYQQSLDQGLQFLIQYYNGEERAKGNILERFSAQQFPDLHSELNLSSLELGDSALYFCASSEQMVSGYTFGSGTRLTVV.

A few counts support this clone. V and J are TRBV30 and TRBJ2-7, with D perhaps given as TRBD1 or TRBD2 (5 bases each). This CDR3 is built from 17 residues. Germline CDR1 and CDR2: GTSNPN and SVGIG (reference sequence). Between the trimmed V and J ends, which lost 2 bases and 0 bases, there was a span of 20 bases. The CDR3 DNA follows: TGTGCCTGGAGTAACGGTGTTGGGGGATTTGTCTCCTACGAGCAGTACTTC. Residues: CAWSNGVGGFVSYEQYF.

CDR3 DNA: TGTGCCAGCAGCCACACAGGGGTCGGGGAGCTGTTTTTT. It is translated as CASSHTGVGELFF. This chain uses TRBV25-1 with TRBJ2-2; 7 bases match TRBD1. Trimming removed 6 bases from V and 7 bases from J; junction bases left unmatched: 5. Germline V gives CDR1 MGHDK, CDR2 SYGVNS. This CDR3 spans 13 amino acids. The variable domain in full, completed from reference TRBV25-1 and TRBJ2-2, reads EADIYQTPRYLVIGTGKKITLECSQTMGHDKMYWYQQDPGMELHLIHYSYGVNSTEKGDLSSESTVSRIRTEHFPLTLESARPSHTSQYLCASSHTGVGELFFGEGSRLTVL.

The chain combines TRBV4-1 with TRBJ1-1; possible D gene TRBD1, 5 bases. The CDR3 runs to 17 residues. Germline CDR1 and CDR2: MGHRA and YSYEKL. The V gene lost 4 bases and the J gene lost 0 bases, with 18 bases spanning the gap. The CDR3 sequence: CASSPLGVVLMNTEAFF. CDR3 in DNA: TGCGCCAGCAGCCCGTTGGGGGTGGTTTTAATGAACACTGAAGCTTTCTTT.

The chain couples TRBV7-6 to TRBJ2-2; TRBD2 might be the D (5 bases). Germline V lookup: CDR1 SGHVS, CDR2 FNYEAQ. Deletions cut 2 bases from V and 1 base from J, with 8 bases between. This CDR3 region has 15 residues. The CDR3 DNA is TGTGCCAGCAGCTTACCAGCGGAGAACACCGGGGAGCTGTTTTTT. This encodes CASSLPAENTGELFF. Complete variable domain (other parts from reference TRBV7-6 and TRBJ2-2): GAGVSQSPRYKVTKRGQDVALRCDPISGHVSLYWYRQALGQGPEFLTYFNYEAQQDKSGLPNDRFSAERPEGSISTLTIQRTEQRDSAMYRCASSLPAENTGELFFGEGSRLTVL.

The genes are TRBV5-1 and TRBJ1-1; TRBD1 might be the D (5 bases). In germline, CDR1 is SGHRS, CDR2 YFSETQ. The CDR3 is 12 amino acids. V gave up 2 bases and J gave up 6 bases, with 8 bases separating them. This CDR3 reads CASSFPGPEAFF. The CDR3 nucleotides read TGCGCCAGCAGCTTCCCGGGACCTGAAGCTTTCTTT.